This T cell receptor (beta chain) originates from a study of cytomegalovirus exposure and HLA in healthy donors. Study summary: An earlier analysis found around 100 million unique TCR beta sequences from roughly 170 million T cells.

Findings and caveats of the study: Using a false discovery rate of 0.05, a later analysis showed that 16,000 or so TCR beta sequences were associated with HLA alleles.

13 Jbeta primers and 60 Vbeta primers were used for the PCR. Produced via immunoSEQ multiplex PCR; TCRdb's table is partial and in-frame only. This sample has roughly 220,000 clones; 75% to 85% occur once, and the top ten carry less than 3%. Donors were nominally healthy when sampled, though unrecorded immune exposures were likely. Points on this clone: Its specificity is not known.

Germline V gives CDR1 SEHNR, CDR2 FQNEAQ (reference sequence). V was trimmed by 2 bases and J by 8 bases, leaving 9 bases between them. The CDR3 has 12 amino acids. The sample was PBMCs. This TCR derives from a woman in her thirties or forties in good health and CMV-seronegative. This sequence joins TRBV7-9 and TRBJ1-2; D uncertain. The CDR3 sequence is CASSLTSVGYTF. The CDR3 nucleotides are TGTGCCAGCAGCTTAACATCCGTGGGCTACACCTTC.